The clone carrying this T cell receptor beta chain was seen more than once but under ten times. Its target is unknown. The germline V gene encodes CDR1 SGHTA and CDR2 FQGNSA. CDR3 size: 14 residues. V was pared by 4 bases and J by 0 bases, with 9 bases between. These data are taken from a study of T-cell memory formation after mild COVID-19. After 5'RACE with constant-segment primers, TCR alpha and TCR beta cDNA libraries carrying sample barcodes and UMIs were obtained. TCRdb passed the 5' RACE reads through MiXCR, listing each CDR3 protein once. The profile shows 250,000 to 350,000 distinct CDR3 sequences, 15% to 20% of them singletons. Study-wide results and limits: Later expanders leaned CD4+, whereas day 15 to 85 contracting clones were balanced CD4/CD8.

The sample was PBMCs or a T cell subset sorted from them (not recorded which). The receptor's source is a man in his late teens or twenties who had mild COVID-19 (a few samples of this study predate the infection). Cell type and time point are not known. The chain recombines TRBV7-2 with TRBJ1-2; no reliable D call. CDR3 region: CASSSVPPNYGYTF. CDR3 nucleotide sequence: TGTGCCAGCAGCTCAGTCCCACCTAACTATGGCTACACCTTC.